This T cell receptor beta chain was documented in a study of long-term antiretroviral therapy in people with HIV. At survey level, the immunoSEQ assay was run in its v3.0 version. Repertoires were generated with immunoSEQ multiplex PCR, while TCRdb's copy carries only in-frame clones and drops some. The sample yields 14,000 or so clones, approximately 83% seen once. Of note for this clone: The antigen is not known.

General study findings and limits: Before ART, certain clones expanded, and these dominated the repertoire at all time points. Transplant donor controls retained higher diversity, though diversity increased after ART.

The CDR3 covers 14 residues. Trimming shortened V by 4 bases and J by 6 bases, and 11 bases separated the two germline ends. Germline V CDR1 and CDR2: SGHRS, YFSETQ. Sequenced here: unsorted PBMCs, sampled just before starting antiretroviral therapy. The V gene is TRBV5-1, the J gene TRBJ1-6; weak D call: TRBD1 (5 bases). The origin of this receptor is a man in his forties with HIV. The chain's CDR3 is CASSLDSRNSPLHF. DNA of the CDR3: TGCGCCAGCAGCCTTGACAGTCGTAATTCACCCCTCCACTTT.